This T cell receptor beta chain comes out of a study of shared clonotypes between healthy human individuals. The CDR3 extends over 12 amino acids. From germline, CDR1 is MNHEY and CDR2 SVGAGI. V lost 2 bases, J lost 5 bases, and 3 bases lay in between. This clone has a handful of counts. Its antigen is undetermined. The same CDR3 is also encoded by other DNA sequences in this sample. Findings and caveats of the study: The represented genetic and exposure-history diversity was limited by the small number of donors.

Recent vaccinations or acute infections were absent in the healthy HIV-negative adult donors. Within Nashville, Tennessee resided all donors, each a Caucasian adult. Partitioning of CD4+ cells yielded a CD45RA+ naive subset and a CD45RA-negative memory subset. The data were produced by immunoSEQ multiplex PCR, yet TCRdb's version contains in-frame clones alone and is incomplete. The table lists nearly 1 million clones, about 80% of them singletons, with approximately 1.5% in the top ten. This TCR came from a man aged 18 to 30 in good health. The gene calls are TRBV6-5 and TRBJ2-2, with D hard to call. The sequencing input was memory CD4+ T cells sorted from blood. Subset described: CD45RA-negative fraction. CDR3 loop: CASSYSTGELFF. CDR3 nucleotide sequence: TGTGCCAGCAGTTACAGTACCGGGGAGCTGTTTTTT.